A single sample gave rise to the 7 T cell receptor beta chains below, sequenced in a study of T-cell reconstitution after alpha-beta-depleted transplantation in children. This sample's TCRbeta library carried unique molecular identifier barcodes. TCRdb reprocessed the PCR reads via MiXCR and lists one record per CDR3 protein. In the table there are nearly 400,000 distinct CDR3 sequences, roughly 21% of which are singletons. Here the sequenced sample was PBMCs from the stem cell graft donor, taken from the stem cell graft. Source of these receptors: a human donor who donated a stem cell graft to a child with acute myeloid leukemia.

This clonotype was seen repeatedly, ten times or more. This chain uses TRBV25-1 with TRBJ2-1; a possible D gene is TRBD1 (5 bases). The CDR3 is 17 residues long. V was clipped by 7 bases and J by 5 bases, with 24 bases between them. Germline CDR1 is MGHDK and CDR2 is SYGVNS. The chain's CDR3 is CASNTGIGAGSDNEQFF. The DNA for the CDR3 is TGTGCCAGCAATACGGGCATAGGGGCAGGTTCGGACAATGAGCAGTTCTTC.

This clonotype occurred a few times. The V and J genes are TRBV12-3 or TRBV12-4 and TRBJ2-5; no reliable D call. Deletions cut 7 bases from V and 5 bases from J, with 14 bases between. The CDR3 runs 13 residues. CDR3 sequence reads: CASTAQSLETQYF. The CDR3 nucleotides are TGTGCCAGCACGGCACAGTCACTTGAGACCCAGTACTTC.

This clonotype came up a few times. The rearrangement joins TRBV20-1 to TRBJ2-7, with D hard to call. Germline V gene data show CDR1 as DFQATT and CDR2 as SNEGSKA (reference sequence). Trimming cost V 0 bases and J 1 base, with 13 bases left between them. The CDR3 loop spans 15 amino acids. The CDR3 sequence: CSARDMAGISYEQYF. CDR3 nucleotide sequence: TGCAGTGCTAGAGATATGGCAGGTATTTCCTACGAGCAGTACTTC.

This clonotype was recorded many times. This chain uses TRBV29-1 with TRBJ2-1; D could derive from TRBD1 or TRBD2 (5 bases each). The germline CDR1 and CDR2 sequences are SQVTM and ANQGSEA. The CDR3 loop spans 13 amino acids. Deletions cut 6 bases from V and 0 bases from J, with 9 bases between. In nucleotides, the CDR3 is TGCAGCGTGGGACGGGGCTCCTACAATGAGCAGTTCTTC. Translation: CSVGRGSYNEQFF.

This clonotype was recorded at least ten times. The chain carries TRBV7-9 and TRBJ2-1, with TRBD1 identical over 7 bases. The J segment lost 9 bases and the V segment lost 3 bases, leaving 14 bases of the junction unmatched. Germline-derived CDR1 and CDR2 are SEHNR and FQNEAQ (reference sequence). The CDR3 runs 16 residues. The CDR3 bases are TGTGCCAGCAGCTTCCTCCCAGGGGGAATGTTCGGTGAGCAGTTCTTC. It encodes CASSFLPGGMFGEQFF.

The CDR3 is CASSPGQKAGTDTQYF. In DNA form, the CDR3 reads TGTGCCAGCAGCCCCGGACAGAAGGCGGGCACAGATACGCAGTATTTT. This chain uses TRBV9 with TRBJ2-3; D might be TRBD1 (6 bases). The germline V gene has CDR1 SGDLS and CDR2 YYNGEE. The CDR3 extends over 16 amino acids. V lost 4 bases and J 1 base, leaving 16 bases between the germline ends.

The table lists this clonotype with a few counts. This rearrangement joins TRBV5-1 to TRBJ2-5; D perhaps matches TRBD1 (6 bases). V was clipped by 0 bases and J by 1 base, with 10 bases between them. The CDR3 spans 15 residues. Germline CDR1 SGHRS, CDR2 YFSETQ. The CDR3 bases are TGCGCCAGCAGCTTGGAGGGACACTTCCAAGAGACCCAGTACTTC. It translates to CASSLEGHFQETQYF. Combining the CDR3 with reference TRBV5-1 and TRBJ2-5 gives the whole variable domain KAGVTQTPRYLIKTRGQQVTLSCSPISGHRSVSWYQQTPGQGLQFLFEYFSETQRNKGNFPGRFSGRQFSNSRSEMNVSTLELGDSALYLCASSLEGHFQETQYFGPGTRLLVL.